Listed below are T cell receptor beta chains from one sample, sequenced in a study of monozygotic twins with inflammatory bowel disease. Reprocessing the 5' RACE reads, TCRdb reports a single entry for every CDR3 protein and omits DNA. The sample totals about 300,000 distinct CDR3 sequences. Sequencing was performed on blood. All receptors come from a human donor with ulcerative colitis or Crohn's disease, or a healthy co-twin of an affected twin (not recorded which). The CDR3 runs from the conserved cysteine through the conserved F or W.

TRBJ2-2,TRBV29-1,CSVGPGGNTGELFF
TRBJ1-3,TRBV6-1,CASSPTGASGNTIYF
TRBJ2-1,TRBV5-1,CASSVGLGYSEQFF
TRBJ1-6,TRBV3-1,CASNHQGARDSPLHF
TRBJ2-5,TRBV6-4,CASSDPPTRPSGGETQYF
TRBJ1-5,TRBV7-8,CASRGLDSNQPQHF
TRBJ1-1,TRBV12-3/TRBV12-4,CASSPPIDRGLEAFF
TRBJ2-7,TRBV5-6,CASSLVAREFDEQYF
TRBJ2-1,TRBV29-1,CSVGGYSYNEQFF
TRBJ1-1,TRBV7-8,CASSKGQGFGNTEAFF
TRBJ2-5,TRBV7-2,CASSLGTSGRRETQYF
TRBJ1-4,TRBV5-1,CASSLGTGGFFEKLFF
TRBJ2-1,TRBV18,CASSPPLQGARNEQFF